The T cell receptor beta chain under discussion was sequenced for a study of identical twins. TCRdb ran MiXCR on the 5' RACE reads and lists one entry per CDR3 protein. This table holds some 100,000 distinct CDR3 sequences, under 6.5% found once. The CDR3 extends over 15 amino acids. V lost 3 bases and J 7 bases, leaving 13 bases between the germline ends. This clonotype has ten or more counts. Its antigen is unidentified. Whole-study findings and limits: There is a chance that invariant MAIT and iNKT cells partially muddied zero-insertion analyses. In drawing conclusions, the study used cross-sectional statistical analysis and did not follow the same donors.

This clonotype was obtained from a woman aged 50 to 60 in good health. The sample taken for sequencing was memory T cells sorted from blood. The rearrangement uses TRBV12-3 or TRBV12-4 and TRBJ1-6, with unresolved D. This CDR3 reads CASSFDDRRNSPLHF. CDR3 in DNA: TGTGCCAGCAGTTTTGATGACCGTAGGAATTCACCCCTCCACTTT.